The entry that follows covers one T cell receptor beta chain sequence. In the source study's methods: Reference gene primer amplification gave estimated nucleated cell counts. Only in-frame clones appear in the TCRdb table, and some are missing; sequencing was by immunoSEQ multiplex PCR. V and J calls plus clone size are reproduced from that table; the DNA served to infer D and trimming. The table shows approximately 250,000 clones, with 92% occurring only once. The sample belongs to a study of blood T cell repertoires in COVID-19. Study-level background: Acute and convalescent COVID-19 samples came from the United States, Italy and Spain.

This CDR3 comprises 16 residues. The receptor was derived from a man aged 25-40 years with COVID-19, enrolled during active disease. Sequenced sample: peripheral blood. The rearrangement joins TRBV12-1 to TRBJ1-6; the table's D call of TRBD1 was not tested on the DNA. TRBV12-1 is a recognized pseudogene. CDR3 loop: CASSPTYRLYNSPLHF. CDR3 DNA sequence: TGTGCCAGCAGCCCAACTTACAGGTTGTATAATTCACCCCTCCACTTT.